Reported below is one TCR beta chain. This clone's antigen is unknown. A junction end diverges from the germline sequence, so it may reflect a read error. TCRbeta-specific cDNA was reverse-transcribed from 500 ng total RNA using a constant-region primer and ProtoScript II reverse transcriptase. TCRbeta libraries were built with three nested multiplex PCR rounds, a slightly modified ARM-PCR procedure. Each of the first two PCR rounds ran for around 9 cycles and used multiplex TRBV1-TRBV30 forward primers together with a Cbeta reverse primer. Sample barcodes and Illumina adapters were attached in a final 25-cycle PCR using Deep VentR polymerase. Amplicons of 200-500 bp were gel-purified with a QIAquick gel extraction kit before sequencing. An Illumina HiSeq 2500 was used to sequence the TCRbeta amplicons, generating 250-bp paired-end reads. Turning to the authors' computational methods: Trimmomatic v0.33 was used to quality-trim the reads, and FLASH v1.2.11 was used to merge paired reads so that full CDR3 sequences could be recovered. V, D and J germline segments were assigned to the rearranged TCRbeta sequences using MiGEC v1.2.1b. Clonotype statistics and Shannon-Wiener diversity indices were calculated with VDJtools v1.0.0. To cut down on sampling bias, every analysis after diversity analysis relied on just the 250 most abundant clonotypes from each sample. TCRdb reran the public reads through fastp at Q25 and MiXCR, keeping productive beta chains. Every CDR3 protein is listed once, alongside the most common genes and DNA of its rows. The authors' filters were not applied to this entry. This sample is represented by 22,000 or so distinct CDR3 sequences; more than 75% of them were singletons. About a third of the sample is in the top ten clones.

Without any cell sorting, total RNA and DNA were extracted together from around 20-30 mg of bulk tissue using the AllPrep DNA/RNA mini kit. Between November 2015 and early 2016, a handful of patients in China with histopathologically diagnosed primary liver carcinoma had their tumors surgically resected. Patients had chronic HBV infection and were treatment-naive at sampling. Five spatially separated regions were sampled from each tumor: the superior, inferior, left-lateral and right-lateral poles, plus the tumor centre. More than 75% viable tumor cells were found by histology in every tumor sample. Each fresh piece of tumor and adjacent tissue was cut in two, with one half stored in RNAlater at -80 degrees C and the other half sent for histology. The sample belongs to a study of tumor-infiltrating lymphocytes in primary liver carcinoma (dated by TCRdb to about 2017). About the study as a whole: Hepatocellular carcinoma (four) or combined HCC and intrahepatic cholangiocarcinoma (one) was present in the five patients, who were three men and two women aged 30 to 69 years. TCRbeta repertoire sequencing, expression microarrays and whole-exome sequencing were combined in the study across five regions of each liver tumor, with adjacent normal tissue and blood also included. TCRbeta repertoire sequencing covered 35 specimens from 5 patients: some 25 tumor regions, 5 adjacent noncancerous liver tissues and 5 peripheral blood samples. Tumors of the five patients were stage T1-T3 N0M0 with maximum diameters of roughly 4 to 11 cm. To link TCRbeta repertoire diversity with the local molecular phenotype, the approximately 23 tumor region samples were profiled using Agilent mRNA microarrays. Roughly 3.65 to 7.13 million productive TCRbeta reads were obtained per sample, and no significant difference in read depth was found between tissue types. Technical replicate repertoires showed high reproducibility, with mean shared-clone rates roughly 0.87 and correlation coefficients above 0.98.

CDR1 is given as MDHEN and CDR2 as SYDVKM, both from the germline V gene. Including the terminal cysteine and phenylalanine, the CDR3 comprises 17 residues. Only the CDR3 DNA is retained, 51 bases long and in frame from the first base. What the authors observed across the whole study: Only the TCR beta chain was sequenced, which likely underestimates true repertoire diversity because unpaired alpha chains were not captured. Repertoire overlap was found to be higher between tumor regions (mean about 36%) than between tumor-adjacent (roughly 17%) or tumor-blood (14%) pairs, consistent with antigen-driven expansion. Bulk unsorted samples precluded comparing CD4+ and CD8+ T cell repertoires. The top 250 clones accounted for a significantly greater share of the repertoire in tumors than in blood (p = 0.039). Only about 7.5-24% of top clones were present in all five regions of a tumor, suggesting spatial heterogeneity of tumor-infiltrating T cells. The study included only four or five patients, and the authors note findings should be validated in a larger study.

The chain uses TRBV28 and TRBJ2-3; the central 7 bases match TRBD1. The sequence derives from a young woman with primary liver carcinoma and hepatitis B virus infection. The sequencing sample was made of liver tumor tissue from sampling region 2. This specimen's cell subset or site label, per the study, means: tumor region T2, inferior pole. The DNA reads TGTGCCAGCAGTTTCGCAAAACAGGGGCGATTGACAGAGACGCAATATTTT. Translated, it reads CASSFAKQGRLTETQYF. Outside the CDR3, residues come from the reference TRBV28 and TRBJ2-3 proteins, so the full variable domain is: DVKVTQSSRYLVKRTGEKVFLECVQDMDHENMFWYRQDPGLGLRLIYFSYDVKMKEKGDIPEGYSVSREKKERFSLILESASTNQTSMYLCASSFAKQGRLTETQYFGPGTRLTVL.